The next 18 T cell receptor beta chains were all read from a single sample in a study of cytotoxic CD8 clonotypes in ibrutinib-treated CLL. Here immunoSEQ multiplex PCR was the method, and the copy in TCRdb shows in-frame clones only, minus some. The repertoire consists of about 84,000 clones, with about 86% occurring once and the leading ten covering over 5%. The sample in question was PBMCs, obtained before ibrutinib treatment. The source of these receptors is a human donor with chronic lymphocytic leukemia.

This rearrangement joins TRBV14 to TRBJ1-1; no definite D call. V lost 0 bases to trimming and J lost 1 base, with 3 bases between them. Germline CDR1 is SGHDN and CDR2 is FVKESK. This CDR3 is 13 amino acids long. CDR3 coding DNA: TGTGCCAGCAGCCAAGACAGGAACACTGAAGCTTTCTTT. It translates to CASSQDRNTEAFF.

This chain connects TRBV6-5 to TRBJ2-1; the D is unclear. V lost 0 bases, J lost 7 bases, and 13 bases lay in between. Germline V gene data show CDR1 as MNHEY and CDR2 as SVGAGI. This CDR3 is built from 15 residues. The CDR3 DNA reads TGTGCCAGCAGTTACTCCGGGCAATCCGGGAATGAGCAGTTCTTC. It is translated as CASSYSGQSGNEQFF.

This clone occurred once. The chain is built from TRBV5-6 and TRBJ1-1, with D maybe TRBD1 (5 bases). V was pared by 0 bases and J by 5 bases, with 11 bases between. Germline V gene data show CDR1 as SGHDT and CDR2 as YYEEEE. The CDR3 is made up of 14 amino acids. CDR3 coding DNA: TGTGCCAGCAGCTTGGGAGGGGATTTTACTGAAGCTTTCTTT. This gives the protein CASSLGGDFTEAFF.

This chain uses TRBV18 with TRBJ2-3; possible D gene TRBD2, 6 bases. V shed 3 bases and J shed 1 base, with 14 bases lying between them. CDR1 KGHSH and CDR2 LQKENI come from the germline V gene. The CDR3 loop spans 16 amino acids. This CDR3 is CASSPVGGVGTDTQYF. The CDR3 DNA sequence: TGTGCCAGCTCACCCGTGGGGGGAGTTGGCACAGATACGCAGTATTTT.

The chain recombines TRBV6-1 with TRBJ2-1, with no clear D. The V end was cut by 1 base, the J end by 0 bases, with 7 bases between. CDR1 and CDR2 from the germline V gene are MNHNS and SASEGT. The CDR3 consists of 15 residues. CDR3 DNA: TGTGCCAGCAGTGAAGTCCCCAGCTCCTACAATGAGCAGTTCTTC. It is translated as CASSEVPSSYNEQFF.

The CDR3 reads CASSYWQGSNEQFF. CDR3 nucleotide sequence: TGTGCCAGCAGTTACTGGCAGGGAAGCAATGAGCAGTTCTTC. The chain links TRBV6-5 to TRBJ2-1; maybe TRBD1 (5 bases). CDR3 length: 14 amino acids. Germline lookup yields CDR1 MNHEY and CDR2 SVGAGI. The germline V and J ends were trimmed by 1 base and 6 bases, with 10 bases remaining between them.

V usage is TRBV5-1 and J usage is TRBJ2-5; possibly TRBD1 for D (6 bases). The CDR3 spans 13 residues. V was pared by 2 bases and J by 4 bases, with 9 bases between. Per the germline V gene, CDR1 is SGHRS and CDR2 is YFSETQ. The CDR3 is CASSFKGVETQYF. DNA for the CDR3: TGCGCCAGCAGCTTTAAGGGGGTAGAGACCCAGTACTTC. The full variable domain, rest sourced from reference TRBV5-1 and TRBJ2-5, is KAGVTQTPRYLIKTRGQQVTLSCSPISGHRSVSWYQQTPGQGLQFLFEYFSETQRNKGNFPGRFSGRQFSNSRSEMNVSTLELGDSALYLCASSFKGVETQYFGPGTRLLVL.

This clone was seen a few times. The rearrangement joins TRBV12-5 to TRBJ2-5; D is unclear. The V and J ends lost 2 bases and 5 bases respectively, with 9 bases between them. Germline V gives CDR1 LGHNT, CDR2 FRNRAP. CDR3 length equals 13 residues. In nucleotides, the CDR3 is TGTGCTAGTGGTTTGTTTTCCGGGGAGACCCAGTACTTC. It encodes CASGLFSGETQYF.

V gene TRBV10-1 combines with J gene TRBJ2-5, with TRBD2 matching 14 bases. The junction had 15 bases not matched to a gene; V was cut back by 10 bases and J by 2 bases. Germline loops: CDR1 WNHNN, CDR2 SYGVQD (reference sequence). The CDR3 has 18 residues. For the CDR3, the DNA is TGCGCCAACAGGGTGAGGGGACTAGCGGGAGTAAAACAAGAGACCCAGTACTTC. Translating it yields CANRVRGLAGVKQETQYF.

V and J are TRBV9 and TRBJ2-7; TRBD1 aligns across 9 bases. The CDR3 is 16 amino acids. The trim removed 4 bases at V and 4 bases at J, leaving 12 bases unmatched. In germline, CDR1 is SGDLS, CDR2 YYNGEE. This CDR3 is CASSLRSGTGLYEQYF. DNA of the CDR3: TGTGCCAGCAGCTTGCGATCCGGGACAGGGTTGTACGAGCAGTACTTC.

The rearrangement links TRBV27 to TRBJ2-7; 14 bases agree with TRBD2. J was trimmed by 4 bases and V by 5 bases; bases with no gene match: 16. The CDR3 is 19 amino acids. Germline values: CDR1 MNHEY, CDR2 SMNVEV (reference sequence). The CDR3 region is CASSPNPPGLAGVGYEQYF. For the CDR3, the DNA is TGTGCCAGCAGTCCCAACCCACCGGGACTAGCGGGAGTAGGGTACGAGCAGTACTTC.

This clone came up a few times. This sequence joins TRBV27 and TRBJ1-2, with a possible D match to TRBD1 (6 bases). The CDR3 is 15 residues long. Germline V gives CDR1 MNHEY, CDR2 SMNVEV (reference sequence). The germline V and J ends were trimmed by 4 bases and 7 bases, with 19 bases remaining between them. This CDR3 is CASSSLGRGLGGYTF. As DNA, the CDR3 is TGTGCCAGCAGTTCCCTCGGCAGGGGCTTAGGTGGCTACACCTTC.

The chain has TRBV30 and TRBJ2-2; D is uncertain. The germline V gene has CDR1 GTSNPN and CDR2 SVGIG (reference sequence). V was cut by 0 bases and J by 3 bases, with 8 bases left in between. CDR3 size: 14 residues. CDR3 amino acids: CAWSVGLDTGELFF. The CDR3 bases are TGTGCCTGGAGTGTAGGCCTAGACACCGGGGAGCTGTTTTTT.

This clone appeared a single time. The chain has TRBV6-1 and TRBJ1-1; TRBD1 matches 11 bases. The J segment lost 3 bases and the V segment lost 4 bases, leaving 1 base of the junction unmatched. Per the germline V gene, CDR1 is MNHNS and CDR2 is SASEGT. The CDR3 has 14 amino acids. The CDR3 is CASSGTGGHTEAFF. In DNA form, the CDR3 reads TGTGCCAGCAGTGGGACAGGGGGCCACACTGAAGCTTTCTTT.

This chain links TRBV4-2 with TRBJ1-5; 7 nucleotides align to TRBD1. Germline values: CDR1 LGHNA, CDR2 YNFKEQ. The junction had 4 bases not matched to a gene; V was cut back by 0 bases and J by 5 bases. The CDR3 runs to 15 residues. DNA for the CDR3: TGTGCCAGCAGCCAAGACGCAGGGGGGCATCAGCCCCAGCATTTT. It is translated as CASSQDAGGHQPQHF.

This sequence joins TRBV1 and TRBJ2-3; the D call in the table, TRBD2, was not verified against the DNA. TRBV1 is a recognized pseudogene. The CDR3 has 14 amino acids. CDR3 DNA: TGCACCAGCAGCCACTTCCCCGGCACAGATACGCAGTATTTT. Translation gives CTSSHFPGTDTQYF.

The sample holds a few counts of this clone. V usage is TRBV19 and J usage is TRBJ2-7, with 8 bases identical to TRBD1. Germline CDR1 reads LNHDA; CDR2 reads SQIVND (reference sequence). CDR3 size: 15 residues. V gave up 5 bases and J gave up 5 bases; unmatched junction bases: 11. CDR3 region: CASSSGQAHPNEQYF. The CDR3 coding sequence is TGTGCCAGTAGTTCGGGACAGGCTCACCCAAACGAGCAGTACTTC.

In DNA, the CDR3 is TGTGCCAGCAGCTTGGTCGCAGCGAACACCGGGGAGCTGTTTTTT. Amino acid sequence: CASSLVAANTGELFF. The J gene is TRBJ2-2, the V gene TRBV5-6; D is unclear. Trimming pared 0 bases from V and 0 bases from J, leaving 6 bases between. Germline CDR1 SGHDT, CDR2 YYEEEE. The CDR3 is made up of 15 amino acids. Looking up the rest from reference TRBV5-6 and TRBJ2-2 gives the full variable domain: DAGVTQSPTHLIKTRGQQVTLRCSPKSGHDTVSWYQQALGQGPQFIFQYYEEEERQRGNFPDRFSGHQFPNYSSELNVNALLLGDSALYLCASSLVAANTGELFFGEGSRLTVL.